Here is one T cell receptor beta chain with its context. This sample stems from a study of shared clonotypes between healthy human individuals. The CDR3 runs to 15 residues. CDR1 is MDHEN, CDR2 SYDVKM, per germline. Between the trimmed V and J ends, which lost 1 base and 0 bases, there was a span of 7 bases. Sequenced by immunoSEQ multiplex PCR; TCRdb stores in-frame clones only, minus some. The data hold 2.3 million or so clones, with just over 90% observed a single time. This clonotype originated in a man aged 18 to 30 in good health. Some clones in this sample may be carry-over from other donors' samples. The V gene is TRBV28, the J gene TRBJ1-3; D gene unclear. The sequenced material came from naive CD4+ T cells from PBMCs. As to subset: CD45RA+ positively selected. Here the CDR3 DNA reads TGTGCCAGCAGTTTATTCTCCTACTCTGGAAACACCATATATTTT. Encoded protein: CASSLFSYSGNTIYF. The entire variable domain, with the rest obtained from reference TRBV28 and TRBJ1-3, is as follows: DVKVTQSSRYLVKRTGEKVFLECVQDMDHENMFWYRQDPGLGLRLIYFSYDVKMKEKGDIPEGYSVSREKKERFSLILESASTNQTSMYLCASSLFSYSGNTIYFGEGSWLTVV.